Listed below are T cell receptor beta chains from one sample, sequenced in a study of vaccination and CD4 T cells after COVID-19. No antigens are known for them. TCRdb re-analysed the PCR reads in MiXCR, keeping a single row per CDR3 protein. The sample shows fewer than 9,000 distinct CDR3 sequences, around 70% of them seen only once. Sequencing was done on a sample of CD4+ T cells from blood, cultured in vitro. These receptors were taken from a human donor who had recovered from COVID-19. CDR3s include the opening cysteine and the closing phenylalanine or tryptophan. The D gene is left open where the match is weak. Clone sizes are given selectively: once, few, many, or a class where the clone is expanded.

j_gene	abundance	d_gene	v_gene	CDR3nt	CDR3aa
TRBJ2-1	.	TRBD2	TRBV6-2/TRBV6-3	TGTGCCAGCAGTTACCCCCCTGGCGGGGGGGCCAATGAGCAGTTCTTC	CASSYPPGGGANEQFF
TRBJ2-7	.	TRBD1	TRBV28	TGTGCCAGCTACAGGGGAGTAGACGAGCAGTACTTC	CASYRGVDEQYF
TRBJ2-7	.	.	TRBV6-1	TGTGCCAGCAGCCCGACCGGGCCAGGAGCATCCTACGAGCAGTACTTC	CASSPTGPGASYEQYF
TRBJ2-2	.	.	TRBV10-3	TGTGCCATGAACCGGGGCACCGGGGAGCTGTTTTTT	CAMNRGTGELFF
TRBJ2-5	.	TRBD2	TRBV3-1	TGTGCCAGCAGCCTCACCGGGACTAGCGAGGAGACCCAGTACTTC	CASSLTGTSEETQYF
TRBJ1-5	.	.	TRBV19	TGTGCCAGTAGTATCCCTCTCGGGAGCAATCAGCCCCAGCATTTT	CASSIPLGSNQPQHF
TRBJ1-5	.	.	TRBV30	TGTGCCTTAACGGACGGACCCAATCAGCCCCAGCATTTT	CALTDGPNQPQHF
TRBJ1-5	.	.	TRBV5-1	TGCGCCAGCAGCTGGGACGGGAATCAGCCCCAGCATTTT	CASSWDGNQPQHF
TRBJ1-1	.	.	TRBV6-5	TGTGCCAGCAGTTACTCAGGGGGGAACACTGAAGCTTTCTTT	CASSYSGGNTEAFF
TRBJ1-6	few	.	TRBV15	TGTGCCACCTCGGGCAGCTCCTATAATTCACCCCTCCACTTT	CATSGSSYNSPLHF
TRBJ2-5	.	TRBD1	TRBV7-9	TGTGCCAGCAGCTTGGGACAGGGGGCAGGTGAGACCCAGTACTTC	CASSLGQGAGETQYF
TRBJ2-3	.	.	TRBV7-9	TGTGCCAGCAGCCTGAATCCGGACAGCACAGATACGCAGTATTTT	CASSLNPDSTDTQYF
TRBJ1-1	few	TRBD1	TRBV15	TGTGCCACCAGCAGAGTCCGGGACAGGGAAGGACGGACTGAAGCTTTCTTT	CATSRVRDREGRTEAFF
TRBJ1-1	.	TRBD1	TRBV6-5	TGTGCCAGCAGTTACAAGACAGGGGTAGGCACTGAAGCTTTCTTT	CASSYKTGVGTEAFF
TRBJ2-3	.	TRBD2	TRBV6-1	TGTGCCAGCAGTAGAGGGAGGGCCCAGGGCACAGATACGCAGTATTTT	CASSRGRAQGTDTQYF
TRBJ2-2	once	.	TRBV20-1	TGCAGTGCTATGCCCGGGGGTGGGACCGGGGAGCTGTTTTTT	CSAMPGGGTGELFF
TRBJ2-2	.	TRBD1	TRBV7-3	TGTGCCAGCAGCCGTGACAGGGGGCGCGAGCTGTTTTTT	CASSRDRGRELFF
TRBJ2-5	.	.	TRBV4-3	TGCGCCAGCAGCCAAGACACCGGGGAGACCCAGTACTTC	CASSQDTGETQYF
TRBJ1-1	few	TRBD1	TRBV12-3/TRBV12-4	TGTGCCAGCAGTTATAGGGACAGGGGGAACACTGAAGCTTTCTTT	CASSYRDRGNTEAFF
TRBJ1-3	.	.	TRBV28	TGTGCCAGCAGTCAAGAGGGACGGGGAAACACCATATATTTT	CASSQEGRGNTIYF
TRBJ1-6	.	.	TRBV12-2	TGTGCAAGTCGCTTCCAGACGCAGGGGGGTCATAATTCACCCCTCCACTTT	CASRFQTQGGHNSPLHF
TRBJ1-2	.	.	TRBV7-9	TGTGCCAGCAGCTTAAGACAGAACTATGGCTACACCTTC	CASSLRQNYGYTF
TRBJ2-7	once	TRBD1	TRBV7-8	TGTGCCAGCAGCTTATATGGGACAGGGGGCGCCGAGCAGTACTTC	CASSLYGTGGAEQYF
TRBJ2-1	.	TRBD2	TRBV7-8	TGTGCCAGCAGCGTTCTCGCGGGGGTTGTCAATGAGCAGTTCTTC	CASSVLAGVVNEQFF
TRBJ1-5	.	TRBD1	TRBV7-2	TGTGCCAGCAGCTATAATGGACAGGTGAATCAGCCCCAGCATTTT	CASSYNGQVNQPQHF
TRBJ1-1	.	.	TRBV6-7	TGTGCCAGCAGTTACACAGGAGCCCGGGGCACTGAAGCTTTCTTT	CASSYTGARGTEAFF
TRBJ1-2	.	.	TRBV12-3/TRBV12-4	TGTGCCAGCAGGTCCGGGGCGGGTGGCTACACCTTC	CASRSGAGGYTF
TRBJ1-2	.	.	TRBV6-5	TGTGCCAGCAGTTACCGGCGAAGCTCTGGCTACACCTTC	CASSYRRSSGYTF
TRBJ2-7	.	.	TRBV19	TGTGCCAGTAGTATCATCGAGGGAGCCTACGAGCAGTACTTC	CASSIIEGAYEQYF
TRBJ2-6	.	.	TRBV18	TGTGCCAGCTCACCGGCGCGAACTGGGGCCAACGTCCTGACTTTC	CASSPARTGANVLTF
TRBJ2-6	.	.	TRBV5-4	TGTGCCAGCTCAGAGGGCCCGAGCTCTGGGGCCAACGTCCTGACTTTC	CASSEGPSSGANVLTF